The source of this TCR beta chain is a study of shared clonotypes between healthy human individuals. Study-wide background: The composition of the donors was a couple of women and a few men aged 18 to 49. Donors had three CD4 naive, three CD4 memory, two CD8 naive and one CD8 memory plate apiece. Broader study findings: A handful of donors had around 5.5% of their naive CD4 clonotypes in common.

V was pared by 3 bases and J by 7 bases, with 9 bases between. Germline V lookup: CDR1 SGHAT, CDR2 FQNNGV. This CDR3 has 13 residues. On this clone itself: What it recognizes is unknown.

The assay was immunoSEQ multiplex PCR, and TCRdb's table has in-frame clones only and misses some. This sample has about 640,000 clones, with around 72% found just once. This chain joins TRBV11-2 and TRBJ1-4; D gene unclear. The specimen was memory CD4+ T cells sorted from blood. Stated subset: CD45RA-negative fraction. The sequence came from a woman aged 30 to 39 in good health. CDR3 sequence (DNA): TGTGCCAGCAGCTTTCAGTTGGGTGAAAAACTGTTTTTT. Its translation: CASSFQLGEKLFF. Using reference TRBV11-2 and TRBJ1-4 for the parts outside the CDR3, the full variable domain is EAGVAQSPRYKIIEKRQSVAFWCNPISGHATLYWYQQILGQGPKLLIQFQNNGVVDDSQLPKDRFSAERLKGVDSTLKIQPAKLEDSAVYLCASSFQLGEKLFFGSGTQLSVL.